This record covers a single TCR beta chain. Its antigen is not known. This entry comes from a study of T cell responses to AZD1222 COVID-19 vaccine. CDR1 and CDR2 (germline): MNHEY, SMNVEV (reference sequence). V lost 5 bases and J lost 4, with 17 bases in between. This CDR3 has 15 amino acids. The assay was immunoSEQ multiplex PCR, and TCRdb's table has in-frame clones only and misses some. This sample has over 100,000 clones, with about nine tenths found just once. General observations from the study: White British people made up most donors, females outnumbered males, and clonal diversity was possibly underestimated. Spike-spanning, vaccine-associated CD4 TCRs were dominant at 160-218 and 743-854. Baseline seropositivity occurred in only six AZD1222 recipients.

The rearrangement links TRBV27 to TRBJ1-2; D call uncertain. The TCR comes from an adult in good health. Sequenced material: peripheral blood, taken on day 0 of AZD1222 vaccination. The CDR3 coding sequence is TGTGCCAGCAGTCCCCTTTTGGGGAGAGCCTATGGCTACACCTTC. Protein: CASSPLLGRAYGYTF.